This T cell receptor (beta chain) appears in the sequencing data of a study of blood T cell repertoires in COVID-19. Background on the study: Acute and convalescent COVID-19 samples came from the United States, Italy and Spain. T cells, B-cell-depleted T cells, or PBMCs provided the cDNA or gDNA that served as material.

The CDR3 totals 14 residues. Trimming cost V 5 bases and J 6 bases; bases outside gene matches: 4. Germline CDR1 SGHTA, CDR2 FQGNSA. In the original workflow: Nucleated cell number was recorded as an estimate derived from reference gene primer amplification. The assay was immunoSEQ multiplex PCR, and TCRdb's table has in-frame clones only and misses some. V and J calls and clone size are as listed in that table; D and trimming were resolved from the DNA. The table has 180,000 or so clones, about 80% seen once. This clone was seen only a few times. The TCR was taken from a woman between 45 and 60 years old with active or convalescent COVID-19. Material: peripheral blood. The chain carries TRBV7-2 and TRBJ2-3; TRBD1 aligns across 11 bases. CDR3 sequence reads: CASSAGTGGDTQYF. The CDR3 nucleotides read TGTGCCAGCAGCGCTGGGACAGGGGGGGATACGCAGTATTTT.